This TCR beta chain was profiled in a study of Ad26.COV2.S vaccination and SARS-CoV-2 variants. Study as a whole: Participants got Ad26.COV2.S intramuscularly, once or twice 56 days apart.

This CDR3 has 17 amino acids. J was trimmed by 2 bases and V by 4 bases; bases with no gene match: 10. Looked up from germline, CDR1 is MNHEY and CDR2 is SVGEGT. This sample's treatment: about 20 received Ad26.COV2.S at low or high dose, single or two shots; 5 received placebo; per-sample allocation not given. Samples analyzed were those drawn on day 63 after the first vaccine or placebo injection. Generated by immunoSEQ multiplex PCR, the TCRdb table keeps only in-frame clones and is missing some. This sample has 400,000 to 450,000 clones, with around 90% found just once. The input for sequencing was peripheral blood, taken in a trial of Ad26.COV2.S vaccine versus placebo. The clonotype originates from a person aged 18-65 years who received the Ad26.COV2.S COVID-19 vaccine or a placebo. This chain uses TRBV6-2 or TRBV6-3 with TRBJ2-1; 8 bases fit TRBD1. This CDR3 reads CASSFGTGHHTYNEQFF. The CDR3 DNA sequence: TGTGCCAGCAGTTTCGGGACAGGACATCATACCTACAATGAGCAGTTCTTC.